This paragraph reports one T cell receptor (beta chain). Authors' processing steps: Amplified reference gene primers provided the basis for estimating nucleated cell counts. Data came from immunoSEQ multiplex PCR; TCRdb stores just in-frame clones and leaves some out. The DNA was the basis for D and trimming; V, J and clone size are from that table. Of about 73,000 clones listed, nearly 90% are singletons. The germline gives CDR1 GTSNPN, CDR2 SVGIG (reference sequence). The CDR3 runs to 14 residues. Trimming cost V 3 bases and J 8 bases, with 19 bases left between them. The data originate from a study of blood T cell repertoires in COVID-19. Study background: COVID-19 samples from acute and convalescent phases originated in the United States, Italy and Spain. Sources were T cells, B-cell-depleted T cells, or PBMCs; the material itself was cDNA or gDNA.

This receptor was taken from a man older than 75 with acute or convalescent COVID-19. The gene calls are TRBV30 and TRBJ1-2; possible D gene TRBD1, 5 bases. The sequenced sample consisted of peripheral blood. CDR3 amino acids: CAWSLGLDGNGYTF. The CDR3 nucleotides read TGTGCCTGGAGCTTGGGACTTGATGGGAACGGCTACACCTTC.